The text below deals with one TCR beta chain. Germline lookup yields CDR1 SGHTA and CDR2 FQGNSA. The CDR3 runs 14 residues. Losses at the gene ends were 5 bases for V and 9 bases for J; bases not matched to a gene: 11. The record originates from a study of human T cells and chemical hapten exposure. Study summary: The study sensitized with 2% DPC on a 2 cm by 2 cm patch of upper inner arm skin. Small discrepancies in pooled library volume mainly accounted for the varying TCR yields per sample.

As to time point: patch test 1, 2 weeks after DPC sensitization. As to treatment: therapeutic diphenylcyclopropenone sensitization with weekly scalp DPC. TCRdb redid the calling of the RACE reads with MiXCR, one entry per CDR3 protein. The sample shows under 200,000 distinct CDR3 sequences, roughly 15% of them seen only once. The specimen was whole blood, collected in connection with sensitization to the hapten diphenylcyclopropenone (DPC). J is TRBJ2-5 and V is TRBV7-2, with 8 bases aligning to TRBD2. The TCR was taken from a woman aged 25 to 39 with alopecia areata. Some clones in this sample may be carry-over from other donors' samples. This CDR3 is CASSLAGGAPAQYF. The CDR3 bases are TGTGCCAGCAGCCTGGCCGGGGGGGCCCCGGCCCAGTACTTC.